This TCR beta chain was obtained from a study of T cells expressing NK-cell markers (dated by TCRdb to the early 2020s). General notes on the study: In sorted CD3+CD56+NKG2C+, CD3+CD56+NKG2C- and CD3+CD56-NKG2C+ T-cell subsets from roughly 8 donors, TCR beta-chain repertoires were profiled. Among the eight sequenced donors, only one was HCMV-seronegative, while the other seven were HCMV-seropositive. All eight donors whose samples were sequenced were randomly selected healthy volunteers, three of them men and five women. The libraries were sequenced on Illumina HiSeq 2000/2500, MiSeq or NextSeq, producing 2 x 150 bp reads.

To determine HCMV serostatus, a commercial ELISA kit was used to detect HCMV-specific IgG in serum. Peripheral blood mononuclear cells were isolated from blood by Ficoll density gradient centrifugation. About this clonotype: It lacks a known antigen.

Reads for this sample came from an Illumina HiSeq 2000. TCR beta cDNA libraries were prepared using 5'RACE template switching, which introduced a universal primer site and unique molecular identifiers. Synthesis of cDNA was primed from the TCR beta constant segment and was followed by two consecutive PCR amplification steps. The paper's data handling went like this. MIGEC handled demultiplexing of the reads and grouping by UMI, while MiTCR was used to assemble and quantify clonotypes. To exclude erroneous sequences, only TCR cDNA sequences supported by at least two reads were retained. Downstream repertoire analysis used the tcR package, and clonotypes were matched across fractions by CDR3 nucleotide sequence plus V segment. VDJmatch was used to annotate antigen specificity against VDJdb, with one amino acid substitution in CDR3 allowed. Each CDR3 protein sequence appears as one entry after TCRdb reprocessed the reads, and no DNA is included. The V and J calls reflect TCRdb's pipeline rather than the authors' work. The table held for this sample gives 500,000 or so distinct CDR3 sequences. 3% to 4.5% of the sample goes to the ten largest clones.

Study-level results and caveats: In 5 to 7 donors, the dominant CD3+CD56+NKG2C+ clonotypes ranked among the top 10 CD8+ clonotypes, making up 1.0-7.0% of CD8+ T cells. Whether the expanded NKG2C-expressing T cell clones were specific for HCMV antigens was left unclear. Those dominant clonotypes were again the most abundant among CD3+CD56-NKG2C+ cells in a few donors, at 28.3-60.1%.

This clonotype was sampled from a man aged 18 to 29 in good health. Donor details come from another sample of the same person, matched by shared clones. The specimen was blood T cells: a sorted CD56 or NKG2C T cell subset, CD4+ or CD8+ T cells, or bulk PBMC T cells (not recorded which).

The CDR3 corresponds to CSALGAGHLEQFF. Recombination linked TRBV20-1 to TRBJ2-1; TCRdb proposes TRBD1, but this gene call is untestable without DNA. Reading the germline V gene (reference sequence) gives CDR1 DFQATT and CDR2 SNEGSKA. The CDR3 covers 13 residues, taking in both the cysteine and the phenylalanine. DNA for this receptor is not on file.